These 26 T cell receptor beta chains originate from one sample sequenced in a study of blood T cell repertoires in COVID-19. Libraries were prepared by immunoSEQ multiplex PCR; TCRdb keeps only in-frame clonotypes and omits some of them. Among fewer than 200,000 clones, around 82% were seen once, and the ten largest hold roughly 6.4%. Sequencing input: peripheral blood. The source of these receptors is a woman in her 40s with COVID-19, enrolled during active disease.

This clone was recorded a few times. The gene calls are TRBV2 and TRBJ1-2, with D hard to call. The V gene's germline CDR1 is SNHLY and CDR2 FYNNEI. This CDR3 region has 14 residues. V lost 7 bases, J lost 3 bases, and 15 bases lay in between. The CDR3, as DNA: TGTGCCAGCAAAGGGAGTGCCAACCACTATGGCTACACCTTC. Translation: CASKGSANHYGYTF.

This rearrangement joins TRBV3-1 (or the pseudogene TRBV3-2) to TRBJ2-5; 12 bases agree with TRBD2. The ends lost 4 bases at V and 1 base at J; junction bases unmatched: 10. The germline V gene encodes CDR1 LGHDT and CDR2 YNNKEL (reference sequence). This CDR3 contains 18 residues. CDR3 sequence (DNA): TGTGCCAGCAGCCTCCGACTAGCGGGAGTCTTGGGCCAAGAGACCCAGTACTTC. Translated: CASSLRLAGVLGQETQYF.

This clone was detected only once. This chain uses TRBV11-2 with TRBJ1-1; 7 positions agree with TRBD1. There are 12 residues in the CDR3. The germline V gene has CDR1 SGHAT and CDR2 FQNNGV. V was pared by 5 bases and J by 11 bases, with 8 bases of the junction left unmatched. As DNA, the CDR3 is TGTGCCAGCAGCGTTATCACAGGGGAGGCTTTCTTT. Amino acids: CASSVITGEAFF.

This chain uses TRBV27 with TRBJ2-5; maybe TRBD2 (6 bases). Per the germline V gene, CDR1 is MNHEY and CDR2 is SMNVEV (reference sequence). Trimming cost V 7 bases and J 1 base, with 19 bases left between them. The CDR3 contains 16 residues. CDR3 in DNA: TGTGCCAGCAAGGCCCGTCTTGGAGGGACCCAAGAGACCCAGTACTTC. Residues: CASKARLGGTQETQYF.

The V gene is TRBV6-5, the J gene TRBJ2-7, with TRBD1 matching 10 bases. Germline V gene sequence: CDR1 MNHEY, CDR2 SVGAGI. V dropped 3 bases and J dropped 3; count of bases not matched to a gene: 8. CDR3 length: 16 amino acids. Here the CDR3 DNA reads TGTGCCAGCAGTTATTCATGGGGACAGGGGTTCTACGAGCAGTACTTC. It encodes CASSYSWGQGFYEQYF.

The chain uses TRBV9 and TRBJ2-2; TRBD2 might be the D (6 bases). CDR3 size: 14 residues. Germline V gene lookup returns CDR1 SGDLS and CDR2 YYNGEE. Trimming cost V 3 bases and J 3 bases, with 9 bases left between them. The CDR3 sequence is CASSGGLYTGELFF. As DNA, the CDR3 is TGTGCCAGCAGCGGGGGACTGTACACCGGGGAGCTGTTTTTT.

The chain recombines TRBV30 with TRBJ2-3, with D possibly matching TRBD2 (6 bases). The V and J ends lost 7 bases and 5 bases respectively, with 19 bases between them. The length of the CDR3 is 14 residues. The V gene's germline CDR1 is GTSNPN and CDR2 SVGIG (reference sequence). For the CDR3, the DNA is TGTGCCTCCCACTTGGCGGGGCGGGGAGATACGCAGTATTTT. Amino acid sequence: CASHLAGRGDTQYF.

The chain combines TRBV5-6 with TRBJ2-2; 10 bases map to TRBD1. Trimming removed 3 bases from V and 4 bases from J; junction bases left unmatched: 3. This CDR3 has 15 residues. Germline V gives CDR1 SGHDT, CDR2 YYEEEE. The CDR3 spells CASSWTGGFTGELFF. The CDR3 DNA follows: TGTGCCAGCAGCTGGACAGGGGGTTTCACCGGGGAGCTGTTTTTT.

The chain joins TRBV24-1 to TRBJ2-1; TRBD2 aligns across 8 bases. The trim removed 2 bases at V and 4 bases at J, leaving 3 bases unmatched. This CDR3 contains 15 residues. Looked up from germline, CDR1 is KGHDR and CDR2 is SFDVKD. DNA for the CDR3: TGTGCCACCAGTGATTCGGGAGGGAGGTACAATGAGCAGTTCTTC. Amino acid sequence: CATSDSGGRYNEQFF.

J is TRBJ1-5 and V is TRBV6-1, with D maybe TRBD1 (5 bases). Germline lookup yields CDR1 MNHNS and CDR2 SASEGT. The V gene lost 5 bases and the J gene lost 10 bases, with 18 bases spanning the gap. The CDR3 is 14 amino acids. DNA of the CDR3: TGTGCCAGCAGTTCGGGCAGGCGGGGGGGACCCCAGCATTTT. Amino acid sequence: CASSSGRRGGPQHF.

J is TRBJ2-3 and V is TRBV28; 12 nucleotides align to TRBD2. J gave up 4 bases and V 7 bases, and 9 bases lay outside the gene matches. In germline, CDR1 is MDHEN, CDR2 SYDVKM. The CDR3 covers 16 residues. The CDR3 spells CASMTSGSVDADTQYF. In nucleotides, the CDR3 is TGTGCCAGCATGACTAGCGGGAGTGTTGACGCAGATACGCAGTATTTT. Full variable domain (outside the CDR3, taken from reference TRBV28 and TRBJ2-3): DVKVTQSSRYLVKRTGEKVFLECVQDMDHENMFWYRQDPGLGLRLIYFSYDVKMKEKGDIPEGYSVSREKKERFSLILESASTNQTSMYLCASMTSGSVDADTQYFGPGTRLTVL.

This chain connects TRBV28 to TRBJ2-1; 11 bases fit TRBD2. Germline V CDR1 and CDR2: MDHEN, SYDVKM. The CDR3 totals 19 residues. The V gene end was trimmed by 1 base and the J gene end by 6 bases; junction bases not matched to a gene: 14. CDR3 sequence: CASSLSGTSGLTRANEQFF. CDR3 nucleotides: TGTGCCAGCAGTTTATCCGGGACTAGCGGTCTGACGAGGGCCAATGAGCAGTTCTTC.

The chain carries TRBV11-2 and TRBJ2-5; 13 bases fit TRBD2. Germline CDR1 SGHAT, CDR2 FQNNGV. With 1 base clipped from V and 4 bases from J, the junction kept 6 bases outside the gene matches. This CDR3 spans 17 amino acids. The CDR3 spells CASSLGLAGGLGETQYF. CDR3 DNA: TGTGCCAGCAGCTTAGGACTAGCGGGGGGACTGGGAGAGACCCAGTACTTC.

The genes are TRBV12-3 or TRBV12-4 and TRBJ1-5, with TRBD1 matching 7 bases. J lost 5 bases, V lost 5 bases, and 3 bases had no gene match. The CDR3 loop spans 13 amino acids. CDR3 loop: CASSKGAYQPQHF. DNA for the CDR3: TGTGCCAGCAGTAAGGGGGCCTATCAGCCCCAGCATTTT.

CDR3 in amino acids: CASAGTGVNGYTF. The CDR3 DNA sequence: TGTGCCAGCGCCGGGACAGGGGTTAATGGCTACACCTTC. This chain joins TRBV28 and TRBJ1-2; TRBD1 aligns across 10 bases. From germline, CDR1 is MDHEN and CDR2 SYDVKM. The V and J ends lost 8 bases and 6 bases, in that order; junction bases with no gene match: 6. The CDR3 runs 13 residues.

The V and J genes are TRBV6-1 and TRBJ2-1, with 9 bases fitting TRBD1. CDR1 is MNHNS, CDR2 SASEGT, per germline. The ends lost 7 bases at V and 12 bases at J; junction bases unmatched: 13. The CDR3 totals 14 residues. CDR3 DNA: TGTGCCAGCAAAAGGACAGGGGCGTCAGACGGGCAGTTCTTC. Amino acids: CASKRTGASDGQFF.

The CDR3 reads CASSEYGFANTGELFF. The CDR3 coding sequence is TGTGCCAGCAGTGAATATGGCTTCGCGAACACCGGGGAGCTGTTTTTT. The rearrangement links TRBV2 to TRBJ2-2; D is uncertain. Trimming left V 2 bases short and J 0 bases short, with 10 bases between. This CDR3 is built from 16 residues. Germline CDR1 SNHLY, CDR2 FYNNEI. The full variable domain, completed using reference TRBV2 and TRBJ2-2, is EPEVTQTPSHQVTQMGQEVILRCVPISNHLYFYWYRQILGQKVEFLVSFYNNEISEKSEIFDDQFSVERPDGSNFTLKIRSTKLEDSAMYFCASSEYGFANTGELFFGEGSRLTVL.

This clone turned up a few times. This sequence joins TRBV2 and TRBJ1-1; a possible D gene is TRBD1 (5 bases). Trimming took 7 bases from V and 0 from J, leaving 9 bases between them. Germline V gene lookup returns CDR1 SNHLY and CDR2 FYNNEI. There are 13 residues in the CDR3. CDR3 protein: CASTDSMNTEAFF. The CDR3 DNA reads TGTGCCAGCACCGACAGCATGAACACTGAAGCTTTCTTT.

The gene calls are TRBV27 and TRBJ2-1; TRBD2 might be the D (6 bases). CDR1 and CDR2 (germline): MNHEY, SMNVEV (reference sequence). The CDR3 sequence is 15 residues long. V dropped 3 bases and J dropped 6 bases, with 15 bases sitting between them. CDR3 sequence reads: CASSFLAGMGNEQFF. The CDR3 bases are TGTGCCAGCAGTTTTCTGGCGGGGATGGGCAATGAGCAGTTCTTC.

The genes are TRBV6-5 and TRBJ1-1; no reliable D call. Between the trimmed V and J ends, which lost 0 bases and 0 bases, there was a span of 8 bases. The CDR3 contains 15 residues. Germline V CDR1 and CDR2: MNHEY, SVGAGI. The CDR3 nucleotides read TGTGCCAGCAGTTACTCGAGCAGGCTGAACACTGAAGCTTTCTTT. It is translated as CASSYSSRLNTEAFF.

The CDR3 region has the DNA TGTGCCAGCAGACCGGGACTAGGGGAATACGAGCAGTACTTC. As protein: CASRPGLGEYEQYF. The J gene is TRBJ2-7, the V gene TRBV6-5, with TRBD2 matching over 8 bases. Per germline, CDR1 MNHEY and CDR2 SVGAGI. J gave up 4 bases and V 6 bases, and 8 bases lay outside the gene matches. The CDR3 has 14 residues.

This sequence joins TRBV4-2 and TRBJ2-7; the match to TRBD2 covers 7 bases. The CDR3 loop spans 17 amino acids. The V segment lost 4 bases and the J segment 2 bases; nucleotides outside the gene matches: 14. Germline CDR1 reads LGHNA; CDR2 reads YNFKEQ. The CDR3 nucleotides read TGTGCCAGCAGCCGAGCTAGCGGAACCCGGGGGGCCTACGAGCAGTACTTC. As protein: CASSRASGTRGAYEQYF.

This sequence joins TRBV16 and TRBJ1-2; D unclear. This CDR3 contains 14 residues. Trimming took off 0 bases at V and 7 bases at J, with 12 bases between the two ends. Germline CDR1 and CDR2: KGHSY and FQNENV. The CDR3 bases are TGTGCCAGCAGCCAATCTTCGCGGCTCGGTGGCTACACCTTC. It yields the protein CASSQSSRLGGYTF.

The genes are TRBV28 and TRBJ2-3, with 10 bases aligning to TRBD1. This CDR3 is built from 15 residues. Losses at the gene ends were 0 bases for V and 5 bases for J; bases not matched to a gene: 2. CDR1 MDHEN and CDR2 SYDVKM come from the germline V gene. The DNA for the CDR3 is TGTGCCAGCAGTTTATGGACAGGGGGCCGAGATACGCAGTATTTT. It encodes CASSLWTGGRDTQYF.

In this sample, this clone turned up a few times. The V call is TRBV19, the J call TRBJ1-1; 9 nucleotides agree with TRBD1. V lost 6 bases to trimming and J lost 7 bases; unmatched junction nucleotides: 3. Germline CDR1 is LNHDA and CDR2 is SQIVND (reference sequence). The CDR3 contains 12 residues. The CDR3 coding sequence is TGTGCCAGTAGCTGGGGACAGGGTGAAGCTTTCTTT. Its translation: CASSWGQGEAFF.

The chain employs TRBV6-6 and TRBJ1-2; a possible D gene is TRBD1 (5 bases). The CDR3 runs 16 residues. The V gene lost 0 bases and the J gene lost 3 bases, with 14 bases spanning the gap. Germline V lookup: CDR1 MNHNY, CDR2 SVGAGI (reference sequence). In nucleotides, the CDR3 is TGTGCCAGCAGTTACTCGAATTTGGGCAGGGACTATGGCTACACCTTC. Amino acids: CASSYSNLGRDYGYTF.